Listed here are 17 T cell receptor beta chains from one sample, sequenced in a study of Tregs in tolerant kidney transplant recipients. Here immunoSEQ multiplex PCR was the method, and the copy in TCRdb shows in-frame clones only, minus some. The sample data list some 52,000 clones. Specimen: CD4+ T cells from blood, collected before the transplant. These receptors originate from a human donor who received a combined kidney and bone marrow transplant.

Regarding this clone: Read coverage stops 3 residues before the CDR3 terminus; the germline J gene supplies the remainder. The chain joins TRBV5-1 to TRBJ1-3; 7 bases match TRBD1. The CDR3 loop spans 15 amino acids. Trimming cost V 4 bases and J 0 bases; bases outside gene matches: 4. Germline CDR1 is SGHRS and CDR2 is YFSETQ. The sequenced part of the CDR3 DNA is TGCGCCAGCAGCGTAACAGGGGACTCTGGAAACACC. It yields the protein CASSVTGDSGNT. The CDR3, in full, reads CASSVTGDSGNTIYF.

A word on this clone: The read halts 3 residues ahead of the CDR3 end, with the missing end drawn from the germline J gene. The chain recombines TRBV19 with TRBJ2-1; D might be TRBD1 (6 bases). Trimming stripped 7 bases from V and 0 bases from J, with 28 bases between. CDR3 length equals 20 residues. Germline CDR1 LNHDA, CDR2 SQIVND (reference sequence). CDR3 region: CASTPVVPARGYSSYNEQFF. The CDR3 bases that were read are TGTGCCAGTACCCCCGTAGTCCCGGCCAGGGGCTATAGCTCCTACAATGAG.

On this clone: The CDR3 end is not reached by the read, which stops 3 residues before it; the germline J gene fills it in. The chain joins TRBV7-8 to TRBJ1-5; D is possibly TRBD1 (6 bases). Germline CDR1 is SGHVS and CDR2 is FQNEAQ. CDR3 length equals 14 residues. With 3 bases removed from V and 3 bases from J, the gap between germline ends came to 9 bases. The sequenced part of the CDR3 DNA is TGTGCCAGCAGCTTGGGGGACACCAATCAGCCC. Amino acid sequence: CASSLGDTNQP. The entire CDR3 sequence reads CASSLGDTNQPQHF.

Remarks on this clone: The read comes to an end 3 residues before the CDR3 does, leaving the germline J gene to fill in the end. This chain links TRBV7-2 with TRBJ1-6; a possible D gene is TRBD1 (6 bases). Trimming removed 4 bases from V and 6 bases from J, with 13 bases in between. There are 15 residues in the CDR3. Germline CDR1 is SGHTA and CDR2 is FQGNSA. CDR3 loop: CASSSSPGANSPLHF. CDR3 bases read: TGTGCCAGCAGCTCCAGCCCAGGGGCTAATTCACCC.

A remark on this clone: The read halts 3 residues ahead of the CDR3 end, with the missing end drawn from the germline J gene. V and J are TRBV6-1 and TRBJ1-1; no clear D gene. The germline CDR1 and CDR2 sequences are MNHNS and SASEGT. This CDR3 comprises 13 residues. V was cut by 1 base and J by 3 bases, with 6 bases left in between. CDR3 bases read: TGTGCCAGCAGTGAAGTCACTTACACTGAA. Translating gives CASSEVTYTE. The whole CDR3 reads CASSEVTYTEAFF.

Remarks on this clone: The read ends 3 residues before the CDR3 terminus; that terminus is restored from the germline J gene. The V call is TRBV7-2, the J call TRBJ1-2, with TRBD1 as a possible D gene (5 bases). V was cut by 4 bases and J by 1 base, with 13 bases left in between. The CDR3 runs 15 residues. Germline loops: CDR1 SGHTA, CDR2 FQGNSA. CDR3 DNA (partial): TGTGCCAGCAGCTCGCATGGGGGGGTTAACTATGGC. Translated: CASSSHGGVNYG. From start to end, the CDR3 is CASSSHGGVNYGYTF.

In the case of this clone: Coverage ceases 3 residues before the CDR3 finishes, and the germline J gene fills in the end. The J gene is TRBJ1-2, the V gene TRBV10-3; 8 bases are shared with TRBD1. Trimming cost V 6 bases and J 7 bases; bases outside gene matches: 7. Germline values: CDR1 ENHRY, CDR2 SYGVKD. This CDR3 contains 13 residues. The CDR3 loop is CAIRFDRGIGYTF. The CDR3 DNA, read in part, is TGTGCCATCAGATTCGACAGGGGAATTGGC.

For this clone: The read stops 3 residues short of the end of the CDR3; the missing end is completed from the germline J gene. The chain is built from TRBV30 and TRBJ1-2; D is perhaps TRBD1 (5 bases). This CDR3 is built from 11 residues. V lost 1 base and J 7 bases, leaving 7 bases between the germline ends. CDR1 is GTSNPN, CDR2 SVGIG, per germline (reference sequence). CDR3 in amino acids: CAWSDQGGYTF. The CDR3 DNA, read in part, is TGTGCCTGGAGTGACCAGGGTGGC.

CDR3 sequence reads: CASSLLTSGNHEQFF. CDR3 bases read: TGTGCCAGCAGCTTACTCACTAGCGGGAACCATGAG. The V call is TRBV7-9, the J call TRBJ2-1, with 10 bases lining up with TRBD2. The read ends 3 residues shy of where the CDR3 ends; the end is completed using the germline J gene. The germline V gene encodes CDR1 SEHNR and CDR2 FQNEAQ (reference sequence). The V gene end was trimmed by 2 bases and the J gene end by 8 bases; junction bases not matched to a gene: 6. The CDR3 is made up of 15 amino acids.

Of note for this clone: The read gets to within 3 residues of the CDR3 end, and the germline J gene fills in the rest. The chain employs TRBV19 and TRBJ1-5; no clear D gene. Germline-derived CDR1 and CDR2 are LNHDA and SQIVND (reference sequence). The germline V and J ends were trimmed by 9 bases and 0 bases, with 12 bases remaining between them. The CDR3 length is 14 residues. CDR3 residues: CASSRSYSNQPQHF. The DNA read from the CDR3 is TGTGCCAGCTCTCGTTCCTATAGCAATCAGCCC.

On this clone: The CDR3 end lies 3 residues beyond the end of the read and is filled in from the germline J gene. The chain employs TRBV2 and TRBJ2-1; a weak D match, TRBD2 (5 bases). Trimming took 1 base from V and 6 from J, leaving 7 bases between them. Germline V gene lookup returns CDR1 SNHLY and CDR2 FYNNEI. The CDR3 sequence is 13 residues long. The sequenced CDR3 bases are TGTGCCAGCAGTGAAGGGCTAGCCAATGAG. Its translation is CASSEGLANE. The entire CDR3 protein is CASSEGLANEQFF.

CDR3 bases read: TGTGCCATCAGCAGCCAGGGGAACTATGGC. Its protein product is CAISSQGNYG. The CDR3 as a whole reads CAISSQGNYGYTF. This chain links TRBV10-3 with TRBJ1-2, with D perhaps TRBD1 (6 bases). The read gets to within 3 residues of the CDR3 end, and the germline J gene fills in the rest. The germline gives CDR1 ENHRY, CDR2 SYGVKD. CDR3 length: 13 residues. Trimming stripped 6 bases from V and 2 bases from J, with 10 bases between.

As for this clone: Sequencing ends 3 residues short of the CDR3 end; the germline J gene provides the rest. The chain is built from TRBV5-1 and TRBJ2-7, with D uncertain. Per the germline V gene, CDR1 is SGHRS and CDR2 is YFSETQ. This CDR3 has 15 residues. Trimming took 3 bases from V and 2 from J, leaving 15 bases between them. The CDR3 protein is CASSYGAMITYEQYF. CDR3 DNA (partial): TGCGCCAGCAGCTATGGTGCGATGATTACCTACGAG. Full variable domain (remainder filled in from reference TRBV5-1 and TRBJ2-7): KAGVTQTPRYLIKTRGQQVTLSCSPISGHRSVSWYQQTPGQGLQFLFEYFSETQRNKGNFPGRFSGRQFSNSRSEMNVSTLELGDSALYLCASSYGAMITYEQYFGPGTRLTVT.

In the case of this clone: From the germline J gene comes the end of the CDR3, since the read stops 3 residues before it. The chain carries TRBV19 and TRBJ2-7; possible D gene TRBD1, 6 bases. The V end was cut by 11 bases, the J end by 0 bases, with 11 bases between. The germline CDR1 and CDR2 sequences are LNHDA and SQIVND (reference sequence). This CDR3 region has 12 residues. CDR3 residues: CASTGNSYEQYF. Incomplete CDR3 DNA: TGTGCCTCAACAGGGAACTCCTACGAG.

As regards this clone: The read finishes 3 residues shy of the CDR3 end, and the germline J gene is used to complete it. Other nucleotide sequences in the sample specify the same CDR3. The V gene is TRBV7-2, the J gene TRBJ1-2; 7 nucleotides agree with TRBD1. CDR1 SGHTA and CDR2 FQGNSA come from the germline V gene. The CDR3 is made up of 13 amino acids. The ends lost 1 base at V and 6 bases at J; junction bases unmatched: 2. The CDR3 loop is CASSLGQGDGYTF. The covered CDR3 bases are TGTGCCAGCAGCTTAGGACAGGGTGATGGC.

In regard to this clone: The DNA ends 3 residues before the CDR3 does, and the rest of the CDR3 is filled in from the germline J gene. The genes are TRBV20-1 and TRBJ1-2; weak D call: TRBD1 (5 bases). The germline V and J ends were trimmed by 6 bases and 4 bases, with 15 bases remaining between them. Germline loops: CDR1 DFQATT, CDR2 SNEGSKA (reference sequence). The CDR3 consists of 13 residues. CDR3 DNA, as far as it was read: TGCAGTGCCCTTCGGCAGCAGGGCTATGGC. Protein sequence: CSALRQQGYG. The whole CDR3 is CSALRQQGYGYTF.

As for this clone: The DNA ends 3 residues before the CDR3 does, and the rest of the CDR3 is filled in from the germline J gene. The rearrangement links TRBV7-2 to TRBJ1-1; D is perhaps TRBD1 (6 bases). The CDR3 runs 13 residues. Germline V lookup: CDR1 SGHTA, CDR2 FQGNSA. Here the CDR3 reads CASSQGQTTVAFF. The sequenced CDR3 bases are TGTGCCAGCAGCCAAGGACAGACTACGGTA.